These T cell receptor beta chains were read from a single sample in a study of T cells in Graves' hyperthyroidism and ophthalmopathy. TCRdb re-called the multiplex PCR reads with MiXCR, one entry per CDR3 protein. The sample holds about 290,000 distinct CDR3 sequences, approximately 14% seen once. The sequenced sample consisted of blood. Every receptor here comes from a woman in her forties or fifties with Graves' hyperthyroidism that later progressed to Graves' ophthalmopathy. Each CDR3 is given with its conserved first and last residue. Each record gives: clone size, D gene, V gene, J gene, CDR3 protein, CDR3 DNA. The D gene is left open where the match is weak. Not every row has a clone size; where given, it reads once, few, many or a size class.

NA	TRBD2	TRBV12-3/TRBV12-4	TRBJ2-6	CASSFGRYGSGANVLTF	TGTGCCAGCAGTTTCGGGAGGTACGGTTCTGGGGCCAACGTCCTGACTTTC
many	NA	TRBV28	TRBJ1-5	CASSFLGAGYSNQPQHF	TGTGCCAGCAGTTTTTTGGGGGCGGGCTATAGCAATCAGCCCCAGCATTTT
NA	NA	TRBV29-1	TRBJ2-7	CSVAGVGGYSYEQYF	TGCAGCGTTGCCGGGGTGGGCGGGTACTCCTACGAGCAGTACTTC
NA	TRBD2	TRBV11-3	TRBJ2-3	CASSSSGVGTDTQYF	TGTGCCAGCAGCTCTAGCGGGGTTGGCACAGATACGCAGTATTTT
many	NA	TRBV2	TRBJ2-4	CASNYGGSKNIQYF	TGTGCCAGCAACTACGGGGGTTCCAAAAACATTCAGTACTTC
many	NA	TRBV30	TRBJ2-7	CAWSKGSYEQYF	TGTGCCTGGAGTAAAGGATCCTACGAGCAGTACTTC
many	NA	TRBV5-1	TRBJ2-5	CASSQDVGAQETQYF	TGCGCCAGCAGCCAGGACGTGGGGGCCCAAGAGACCCAGTACTTC
NA	NA	TRBV30	TRBJ1-6	CAWTRGESSYNSPLHF	TGTGCCTGGACCCGGGGGGAGAGCTCCTATAATTCACCCCTCCACTTT
many	NA	TRBV24-1	TRBJ2-7	CATSDSARAYEQYF	TGTGCCACCAGTGATTCAGCCAGGGCATACGAGCAGTACTTC
many	NA	TRBV9	TRBJ2-1	CASSISGGMILNEQFF	TGTGCCAGCAGCATTAGCGGAGGAATGATCTTAAATGAGCAGTTCTTC
many	NA	TRBV11-2	TRBJ2-5	CASSLDWYNQETQYF	TGTGCCAGCAGCTTAGATTGGTACAACCAAGAGACCCAGTACTTC
many	TRBD2	TRBV11-2	TRBJ2-7	CASSFGLAGDEGIGEQYF	TGTGCCAGCAGCTTCGGACTAGCGGGAGACGAAGGCATCGGCGAGCAGTACTTC
few	NA	TRBV7-9	TRBJ1-4	CASSFLSSSGEKLFF	TGTGCCAGCAGCTTTTTAAGTTCTTCTGGTGAAAAACTGTTTTTT
NA	NA	TRBV6-1	TRBJ2-1	CATGRGAAYNEQFF	TGTGCCACCGGCCGGGGGGCCGCCTACAATGAGCAGTTCTTC
many	TRBD1	TRBV30	TRBJ2-1	CAWKRDRANNEQFF	TGTGCCTGGAAGCGGGACAGGGCGAACAATGAGCAGTTCTTC
few	NA	TRBV4-1	TRBJ2-3	CASSQAPAGLDTQYF	TGCGCCAGCAGCCAAGCCCCGGCAGGTCTAGATACGCAGTATTTT
NA	NA	TRBV20-1	TRBJ1-1	CSAPIAFF	TGCAGTGCTCCCATAGCTTTCTTT
many	NA	TRBV20-1	TRBJ2-7	CSARDAGYEQYF	TGCAGTGCTAGAGATGCGGGCTACGAGCAGTACTTC
many	NA	TRBV28	TRBJ1-5	CASSGDKSPQPQHF	TGTGCCAGCAGTGGGGATAAGTCCCCTCAGCCCCAGCATTTT
many	TRBD2	TRBV20-1	TRBJ2-3	CSASRLAEGTDTQYF	TGCAGTGCTAGTAGACTAGCGGAAGGCACAGATACGCAGTATTTT
few	TRBD1	TRBV6-2/TRBV6-3	TRBJ1-2	CASTDRDGANYGYTF	TGTGCCAGCACGGACAGGGACGGCGCTAACTATGGCTACACCTTC
few	TRBD2	TRBV2	TRBJ2-7	CASSVRLAGTYEQYF	TGTGCCAGCAGCGTCAGACTAGCGGGTACCTACGAGCAGTACTTC
many	TRBD2	TRBV20-1	TRBJ2-7	CSVVTSGSGGRNEQYF	TGCAGTGTTGTGACTAGCGGGAGTGGGGGCAGGAACGAGCAGTACTTC
few	NA	TRBV20-1	TRBJ1-6	CSATDGGNNSPLHF	TGCAGTGCTACGGACGGGGGGAATAATTCACCCCTCCACTTT
NA	NA	TRBV4-2	TRBJ2-1	CASSQDITIGNEQFF	TGTGCCAGCAGCCAAGATATCACCATTGGCAATGAGCAGTTCTTC
many	NA	TRBV6-1	TRBJ2-7	CASHTPSRGRMYEQYF	TGTGCCAGCCACACACCGTCACGGGGGCGGATGTACGAGCAGTACTTC
many	NA	TRBV28	TRBJ1-3	CASSWVLSGNTIYF	TGTGCCAGCAGTTGGGTGCTCTCTGGAAACACCATATATTTT
many	TRBD1	TRBV6-1	TRBJ2-1	CASSAPGQGRNEQFF	TGTGCCAGCAGCGCCCCCGGACAGGGGAGGAATGAGCAGTTCTTC
many	NA	TRBV3-1	TRBJ1-3	CASSQVNGNTIYF	TGTGCCAGCAGCCAAGTGAATGGAAACACCATATATTTT
NA	TRBD2	TRBV9	TRBJ2-3	CASSTSGRGTDTQYF	TGTGCCAGCAGTACTAGCGGGAGGGGGACAGATACGCAGTATTTT
many	NA	TRBV28	TRBJ2-3	CASSSGAYRPDTQYF	TGTGCCAGCAGTTCAGGGGCGTATCGTCCAGATACGCAGTATTTT